This TCR beta chain was sequenced in a study of blood T cell repertoires in COVID-19. Whole-study context: Samples of COVID-19 (acute and convalescent) were obtained from the United States, Italy and Spain. Sources were T cells, B-cell-depleted T cells, or PBMCs; the material itself was cDNA or gDNA.

Authors' data handling: Estimated nucleated cell counts came from reference gene primer amplification. TCRdb's table, derived via immunoSEQ multiplex PCR, lists solely in-frame clones and lacks some. The DNA gave D and trimming, while V, J and clone size come from that table. This sample carries about 46,000 clones, about 89% of them seen once, and the ten largest clones take roughly 15%. The count of this clone is one. The V gene's germline CDR1 is LNHDA and CDR2 SQIVND (reference sequence). The CDR3 totals 13 residues. J lost 5 bases, V lost 7 bases, and 5 bases had no gene match. Source material: peripheral blood. The TCR originated in a human donor in a cohort sampled during active COVID-19. V and J are TRBV19 and TRBJ2-1, with 7 bases that match TRBD1. CDR3 nucleotide sequence: TGTGCCAGTACTCAACAGGGGAACAATGAGCAGTTCTTC. Protein sequence: CASTQQGNNEQFF.